The next 8 T cell receptor beta chains were all read from a single sample in a study of blood T cells in healthy people across ages. Primed by a sample-barcoded 5' primer and a J-beta primer mix, a second PCR proceeded for about 6 to 11 cycles. TCRdb itself ran the 5' RACE reads through MiXCR, one entry per CDR3 protein. The sample records about 1.6 million distinct CDR3 sequences, around 35% being singletons. Input material: blood. The receptor set was obtained from a woman aged 25-40 years in good health.

The V gene is TRBV27, the J gene TRBJ2-5; no reliable D call. Matching the DNA end better, TRBJ2-7 makes the J call doubtful. CDR3 length: 13 residues. Germline lookup yields CDR1 MNHEY and CDR2 SMNVEV (reference sequence). CDR3 protein: CASSLSLLTEQYF. CDR3 nucleotide sequence: TGTGCCAGCAGTTTAAGCCTTTTAACCGAGCAGTACTTC.

The J gene is TRBJ2-5, the V gene TRBV20-1; D not certain. V gave up 0 bases and J gave up 5 bases, with 13 bases separating them. Germline V gives CDR1 DFQATT, CDR2 SNEGSKA (reference sequence). The CDR3 loop spans 14 amino acids. CDR3 sequence (DNA): TGCAGTGCTAGAGAACCAGACTGGGCGGAGACCCAGTACTTC. This codes for CSAREPDWAETQYF.

The chain joins TRBV15 to TRBJ2-1, with a weak D call TRBD2 (5 bases). There are 18 residues in the CDR3. Between the trimmed V and J ends, which lost 0 bases and 0 bases, there was a span of 15 bases. The V gene's germline CDR1 is LNHNV and CDR2 YYDKDF (reference sequence). CDR3 nucleotide sequence: TGTGCCACCAGCAGAGATCTCGGCGGGTCTAGCTCCTACAATGAGCAGTTCTTC. It yields the protein CATSRDLGGSSSYNEQFF. The variable domain in full, with the rest retrieved from reference TRBV15 and TRBJ2-1, is DAMVIQNPRYQVTQFGKPVTLSCSQTLNHNVMYWYQQKSSQAPKLLFHYYDKDFNNEADTPDNFQSRRPNTSFCFLDIRSPGLGDTAMYLCATSRDLGGSSSYNEQFFGPGTRLTVL.

The chain links TRBV30 to TRBJ1-5, with 7 bases aligning to TRBD1. The ends lost 8 bases at V and 4 bases at J; junction bases unmatched: 8. This CDR3 comprises 13 residues. Looked up from germline, CDR1 is GTSNPN and CDR2 is SVGIG (reference sequence). The CDR3 spells CARTGDSNQPQHF. Written as DNA, the CDR3 is TGTGCCCGTACAGGGGACAGTAATCAGCCCCAGCATTTT.

This chain uses TRBV12-3 or TRBV12-4 with TRBJ2-7; 11 nucleotides match TRBD2. The CDR3 covers 15 residues. V lost 1 base to trimming and J lost 6 bases; unmatched junction nucleotides: 5. CDR3 coding DNA: TGTGCCAGCAGTTTAGGACTAGCGGGATCCGGCGAGCAGTACTTC. The encoded protein is CASSLGLAGSGEQYF.

The genes are TRBV7-3 and TRBJ2-2; 13 nucleotides agree with TRBD2. In germline, CDR1 is SGHTA, CDR2 FQGTGA. The CDR3 sequence is 16 residues long. V gave up 0 bases and J gave up 6 bases; unmatched junction bases: 1. The CDR3 coding sequence is TGTGCCAGCAGCTTAACCGGGACTAGCGGGGCCGGGGAGCTGTTTTTT. It translates to CASSLTGTSGAGELFF.

The V gene is TRBV6-2 or TRBV6-3, the J gene TRBJ2-3, with D tentatively TRBD1 (6 bases). V gave up 2 bases and J gave up 2 bases, with 14 bases separating them. Germline assignment: CDR1 MNHEY and CDR2 SVGEGT. This CDR3 has 16 amino acids. This CDR3 is CASSYPGTFPTDTQYF. DNA for the CDR3: TGTGCCAGCAGTTACCCGGGGACATTCCCCACAGATACGCAGTATTTT.

The table lists this clonotype with many counts. The V gene is TRBV29-1, the J gene TRBJ2-1; 9 bases agree with TRBD1. After removal of 6 bases from V and 4 bases from J, the junction contained 13 bases not matched to a gene. The V gene's germline CDR1 is SQVTM and CDR2 ANQGSEA. The CDR3 is 16 amino acids. CDR3 bases: TGCAGCGTAACTACCCCGGGACAGGGCACGTACAATGAGCAGTTCTTC. Translation gives CSVTTPGQGTYNEQFF.